This TCR beta chain was identified in a study of cytotoxic CD8 clonotypes in ibrutinib-treated CLL. This table comes from immunoSEQ multiplex PCR, and its TCRdb copy is limited to in-frame clones, with some not included. Counted here are around 76,000 clones, approximately 87% occurring once; the ten biggest clones make up more than 35%. This clone was recorded once. The antigen remains unidentified. Genomic DNA for TCR beta libraries, roughly 2.1 micrograms, came from cryopreserved PBMCs. Looked up from germline, CDR1 is MNHEY and CDR2 is SMNVEV (reference sequence). Trimming left V 2 bases short and J 3 bases short, with 8 bases between. The CDR3 sequence is 13 residues long. Findings of the study overall: Clonality went up at ibrutinib response and then declined back toward baseline at progression.

J is TRBJ2-7 and V is TRBV27, with TRBD1 as a possible D gene (5 bases). The TCR sequence derives from a human donor with chronic lymphocytic leukemia. Here the sequenced sample was PBMCs, taken after 24 months of ibrutinib treatment. The CDR3 nucleotides read TGTGCCAGCAGTTTACTTCAGGGCTACGAGCAGTACTTC. Protein sequence: CASSLLQGYEQYF.